The following is a TCR beta chain sequence with its context. Sequencing was performed with immunoSEQ multiplex PCR; in TCRdb, only in-frame clones are kept and a portion is missing. Found here are about 58,000 clones, 91% of them singletons; the top ten hold about 0.49%. The data stem from a study of T cell changes during pregnancy in multiple sclerosis. The CDR3 sequence is 19 residues long. CDR1 is SGHTA and CDR2 is FQGNSA in the germline V gene. Losses at the gene ends were 4 bases for V and 0 bases for J; bases not matched to a gene: 14. The chain couples TRBV7-2 to TRBJ2-5; TRBD2 matches 10 bases. The clonotype comes from a female donor in good health, enrolled as a control in a pregnancy study. The source material was CD4+ T cells from peripheral blood mononuclear cells, sampled after pregnancy. The CDR3: CASSSQGFNSGGYQETQYF. The DNA for the CDR3 is TGTGCCAGCAGCTCCCAAGGATTTAATAGCGGGGGGTACCAAGAGACCCAGTACTTC. The full variable domain, with the rest looked up from reference TRBV7-2 and TRBJ2-5, is GAGVSQSPSNKVTEKGKDVELRCDPISGHTALYWYRQSLGQGLEFLIYFQGNSAPDKSGLPSDRFSAERTGGSVSTLTIQRTQQEDSAVYLCASSSQGFNSGGYQETQYFGPGTRLLVL.